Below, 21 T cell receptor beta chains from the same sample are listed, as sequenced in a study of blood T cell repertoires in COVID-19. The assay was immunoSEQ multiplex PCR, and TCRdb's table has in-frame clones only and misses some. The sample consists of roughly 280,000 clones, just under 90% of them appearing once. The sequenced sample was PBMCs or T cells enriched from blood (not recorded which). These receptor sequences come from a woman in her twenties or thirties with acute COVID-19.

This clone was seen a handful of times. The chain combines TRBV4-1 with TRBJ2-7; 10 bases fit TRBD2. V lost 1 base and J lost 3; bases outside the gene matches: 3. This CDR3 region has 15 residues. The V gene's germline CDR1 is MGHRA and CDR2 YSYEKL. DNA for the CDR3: TGCGCCAGCAGCCAAGCCGGGACTAGCGTCTACGAGCAGTACTTC. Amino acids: CASSQAGTSVYEQYF.

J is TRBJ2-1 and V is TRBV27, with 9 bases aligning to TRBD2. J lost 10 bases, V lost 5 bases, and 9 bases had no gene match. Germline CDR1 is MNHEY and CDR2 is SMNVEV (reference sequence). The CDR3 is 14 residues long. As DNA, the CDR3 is TGTGCCAGCAGTACTCCTCGACTAGCGGAAGAGCAGTTCTTC. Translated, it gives CASSTPRLAEEQFF.

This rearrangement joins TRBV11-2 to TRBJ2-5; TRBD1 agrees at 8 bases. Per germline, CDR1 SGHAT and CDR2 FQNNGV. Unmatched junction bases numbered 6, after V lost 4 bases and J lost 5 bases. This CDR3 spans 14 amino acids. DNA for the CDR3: TGTGCCAGCAGCTCCGGACAGGGCAGGGAGACCCAGTACTTC. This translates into CASSSGQGRETQYF. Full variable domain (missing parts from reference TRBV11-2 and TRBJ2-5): EAGVAQSPRYKIIEKRQSVAFWCNPISGHATLYWYQQILGQGPKLLIQFQNNGVVDDSQLPKDRFSAERLKGVDSTLKIQPAKLEDSAVYLCASSSGQGRETQYFGPGTRLLVL.

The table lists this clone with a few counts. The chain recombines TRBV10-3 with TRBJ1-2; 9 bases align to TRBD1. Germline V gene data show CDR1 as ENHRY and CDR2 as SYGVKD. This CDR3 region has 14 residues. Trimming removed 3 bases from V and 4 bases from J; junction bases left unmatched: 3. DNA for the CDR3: TGTGCCATCAGTGATACGGGACAGGGCTATGGCTACACCTTC. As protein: CAISDTGQGYGYTF.

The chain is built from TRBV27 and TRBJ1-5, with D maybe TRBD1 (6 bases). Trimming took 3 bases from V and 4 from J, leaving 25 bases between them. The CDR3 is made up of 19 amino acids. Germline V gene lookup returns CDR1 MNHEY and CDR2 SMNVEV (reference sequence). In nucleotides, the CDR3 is TGTGCCAGCAGTTTTCTGGGCAGCCCCGGGACACTACCTAATCAGCCCCAGCATTTT. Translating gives CASSFLGSPGTLPNQPQHF.

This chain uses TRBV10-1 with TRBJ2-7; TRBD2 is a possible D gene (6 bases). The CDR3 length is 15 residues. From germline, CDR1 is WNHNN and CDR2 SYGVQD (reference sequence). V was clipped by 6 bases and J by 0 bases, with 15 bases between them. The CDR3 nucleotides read TGCGCCAGCAGCGCCGGGACTGCGAGCTCCTACGAGCAGTACTTC. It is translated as CASSAGTASSYEQYF.

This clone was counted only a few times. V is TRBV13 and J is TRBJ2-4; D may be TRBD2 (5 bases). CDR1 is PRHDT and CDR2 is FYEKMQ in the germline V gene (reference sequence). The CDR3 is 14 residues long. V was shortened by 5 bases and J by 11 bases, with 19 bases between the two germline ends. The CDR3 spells CASSLASSSGFQYF. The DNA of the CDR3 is TGTGCCAGCAGCCTAGCTTCCTCCTCGGGTTTTCAGTACTTC.

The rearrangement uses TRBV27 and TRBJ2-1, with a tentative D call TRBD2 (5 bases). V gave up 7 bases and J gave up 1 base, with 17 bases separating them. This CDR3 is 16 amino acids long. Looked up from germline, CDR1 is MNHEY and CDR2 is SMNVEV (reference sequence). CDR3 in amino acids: CASIRKPGDSYNEQFF. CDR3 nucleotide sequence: TGTGCCAGCATCAGGAAGCCCGGGGATTCCTACAATGAGCAGTTCTTC.

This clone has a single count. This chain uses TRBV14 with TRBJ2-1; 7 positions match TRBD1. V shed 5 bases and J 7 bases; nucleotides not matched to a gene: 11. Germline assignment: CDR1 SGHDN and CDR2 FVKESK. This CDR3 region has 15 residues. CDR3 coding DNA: TGTGCCAGCAGCACCAAGGGGGCCCCACCTAATGAGCAGTTCTTC. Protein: CASSTKGAPPNEQFF.

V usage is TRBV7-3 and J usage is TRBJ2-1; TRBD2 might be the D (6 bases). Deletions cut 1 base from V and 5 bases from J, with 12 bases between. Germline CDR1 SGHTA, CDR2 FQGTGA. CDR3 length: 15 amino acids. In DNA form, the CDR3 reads TGTGCCAGCAGCTTAATGGGGGGAGAACACAATGAGCAGTTCTTC. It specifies CASSLMGGEHNEQFF.

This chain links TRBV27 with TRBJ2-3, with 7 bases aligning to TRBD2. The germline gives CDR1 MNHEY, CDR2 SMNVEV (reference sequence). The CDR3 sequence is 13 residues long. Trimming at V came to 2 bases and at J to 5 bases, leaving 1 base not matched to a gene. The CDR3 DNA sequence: TGTGCCAGCAGTTTAGCGGGAGAAGATACGCAGTATTTT. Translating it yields CASSLAGEDTQYF.

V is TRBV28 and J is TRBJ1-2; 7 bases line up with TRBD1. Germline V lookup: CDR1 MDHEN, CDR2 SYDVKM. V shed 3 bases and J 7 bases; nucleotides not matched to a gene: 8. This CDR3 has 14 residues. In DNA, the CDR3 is TGTGCCAGCAGTTTGGAGGGGGCCGGAGGTGGCTACACCTTC. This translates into CASSLEGAGGGYTF.

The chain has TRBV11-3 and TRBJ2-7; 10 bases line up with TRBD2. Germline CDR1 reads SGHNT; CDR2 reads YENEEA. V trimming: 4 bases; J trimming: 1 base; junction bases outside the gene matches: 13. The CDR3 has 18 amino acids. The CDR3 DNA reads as TGTGCCAGCAGCTCCGAAACTATAGCGGGAGGCCTGTCCTACGAGCAGTACTTC. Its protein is CASSSETIAGGLSYEQYF.

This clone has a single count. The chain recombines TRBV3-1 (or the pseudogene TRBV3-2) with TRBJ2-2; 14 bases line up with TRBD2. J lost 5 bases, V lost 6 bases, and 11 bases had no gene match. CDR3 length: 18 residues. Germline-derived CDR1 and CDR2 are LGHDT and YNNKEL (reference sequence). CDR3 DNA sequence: TGTGCCAGCAGGAACGCCGGGACTAGCGGGAGCAGGACCGGGGAGCTGTTTTTT. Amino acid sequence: CASRNAGTSGSRTGELFF.

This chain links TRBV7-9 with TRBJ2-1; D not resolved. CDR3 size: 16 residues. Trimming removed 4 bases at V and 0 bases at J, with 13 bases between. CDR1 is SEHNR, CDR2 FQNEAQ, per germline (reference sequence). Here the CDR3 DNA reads TGTGCCAGCAGCTCCCCTGCCTCCAGCTCCTACAATGAGCAGTTCTTC. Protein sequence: CASSSPASSSYNEQFF.

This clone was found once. CDR3 loop: CSVEEDSNTEAFF. The CDR3 DNA is TGCAGCGTTGAAGAGGACTCTAACACTGAAGCTTTCTTT. This chain links TRBV29-1 with TRBJ1-1; D not resolved. Germline V gene lookup returns CDR1 SQVTM and CDR2 ANQGSEA. Trimming cost V 0 bases and J 2 bases, with 7 bases left between them. This CDR3 spans 13 amino acids.

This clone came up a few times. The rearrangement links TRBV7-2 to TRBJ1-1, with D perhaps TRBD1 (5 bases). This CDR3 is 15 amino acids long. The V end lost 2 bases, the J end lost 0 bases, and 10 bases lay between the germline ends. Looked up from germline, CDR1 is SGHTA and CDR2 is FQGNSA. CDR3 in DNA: TGTGCCAGCAGCTTACACGGACATATGAACACTGAAGCTTTCTTT. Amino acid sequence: CASSLHGHMNTEAFF.

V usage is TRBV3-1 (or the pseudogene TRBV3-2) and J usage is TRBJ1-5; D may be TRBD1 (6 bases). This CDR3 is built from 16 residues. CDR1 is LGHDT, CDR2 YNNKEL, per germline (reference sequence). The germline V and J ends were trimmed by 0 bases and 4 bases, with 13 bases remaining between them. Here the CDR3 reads CASSQDDAGANQPQHF. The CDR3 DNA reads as TGTGCCAGCAGCCAAGATGACGCAGGGGCAAATCAGCCCCAGCATTTT.

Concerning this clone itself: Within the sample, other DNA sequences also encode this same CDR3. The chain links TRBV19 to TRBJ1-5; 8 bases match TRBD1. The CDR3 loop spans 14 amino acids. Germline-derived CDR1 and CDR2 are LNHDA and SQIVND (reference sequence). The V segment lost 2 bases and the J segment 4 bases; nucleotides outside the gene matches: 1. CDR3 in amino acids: CASSITGGNQPQHF. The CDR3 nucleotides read TGTGCCAGTAGTATAACAGGGGGAAATCAGCCCCAGCATTTT.

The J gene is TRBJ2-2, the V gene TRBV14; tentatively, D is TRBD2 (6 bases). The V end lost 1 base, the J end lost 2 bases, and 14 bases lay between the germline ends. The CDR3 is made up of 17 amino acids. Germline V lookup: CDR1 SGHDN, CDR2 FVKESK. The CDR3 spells CASSQAPGTFNTGELFF. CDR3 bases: TGTGCCAGCAGCCAAGCCCCCGGGACTTTTAACACCGGGGAGCTGTTTTTT.

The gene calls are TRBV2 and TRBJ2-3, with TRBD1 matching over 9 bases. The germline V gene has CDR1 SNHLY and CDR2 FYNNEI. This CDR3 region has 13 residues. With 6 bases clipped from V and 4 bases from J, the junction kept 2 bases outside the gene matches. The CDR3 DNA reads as TGTGCCAGCAGGGGACAGGGCCCAGATACGCAGTATTTT. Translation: CASRGQGPDTQYF.